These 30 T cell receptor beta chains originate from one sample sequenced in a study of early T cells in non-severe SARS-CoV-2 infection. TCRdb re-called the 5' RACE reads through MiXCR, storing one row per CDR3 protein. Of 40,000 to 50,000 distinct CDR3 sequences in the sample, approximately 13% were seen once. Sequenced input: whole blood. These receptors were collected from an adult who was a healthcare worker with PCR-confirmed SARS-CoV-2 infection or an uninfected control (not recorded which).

The CDR3 sequence: CASSPGQEGTEAFF. CDR3 nucleotide sequence: TGTGCCAGCAGCCCGGGACAGGAAGGCACTGAAGCTTTCTTT. The chain uses TRBV7-3 and TRBJ1-1; 8 bases map to TRBD1. Germline V CDR1 and CDR2: SGHTA, FQGTGA. This CDR3 has 14 residues. The V and J ends lost 5 bases and 4 bases, in that order; junction bases with no gene match: 6.

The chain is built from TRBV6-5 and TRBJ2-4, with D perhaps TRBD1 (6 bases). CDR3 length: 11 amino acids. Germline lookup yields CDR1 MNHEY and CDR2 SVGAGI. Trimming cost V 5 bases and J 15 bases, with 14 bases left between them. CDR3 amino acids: CASSGTGSLYF. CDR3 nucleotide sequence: TGTGCCAGCAGTGGAACAGGGTCGCTGTACTTC.

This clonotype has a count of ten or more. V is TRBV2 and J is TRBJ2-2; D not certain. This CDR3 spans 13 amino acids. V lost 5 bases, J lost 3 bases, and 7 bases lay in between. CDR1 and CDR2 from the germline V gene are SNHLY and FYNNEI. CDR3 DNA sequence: TGTGCCAGCAGTTTAGGCTACACCGGGGAGCTGTTTTTT. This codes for CASSLGYTGELFF.

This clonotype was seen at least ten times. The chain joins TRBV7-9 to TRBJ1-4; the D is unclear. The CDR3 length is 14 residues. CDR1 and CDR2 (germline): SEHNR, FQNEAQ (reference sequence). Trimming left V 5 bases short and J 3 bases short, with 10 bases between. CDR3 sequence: CASSPVVSNEKLFF. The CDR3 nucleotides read TGTGCCAGCAGCCCAGTGGTTTCTAATGAAAAACTGTTTTTT.

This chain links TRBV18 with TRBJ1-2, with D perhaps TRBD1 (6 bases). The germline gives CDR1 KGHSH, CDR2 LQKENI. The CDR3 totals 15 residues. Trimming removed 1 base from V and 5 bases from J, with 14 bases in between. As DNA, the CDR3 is TGTGCCAGCTCACCACTGGACAGAGTTGCTTATGGCTACACCTTC. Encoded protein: CASSPLDRVAYGYTF. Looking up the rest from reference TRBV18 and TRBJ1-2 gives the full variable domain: NAGVMQNPRHLVRRRGQEARLRCSPMKGHSHVYWYRQLPEEGLKFMVYLQKENIIDESGMPKERFSAEFPKEGPSILRIQQVVRGDSAAYFCASSPLDRVAYGYTFGSGTRLTVV.

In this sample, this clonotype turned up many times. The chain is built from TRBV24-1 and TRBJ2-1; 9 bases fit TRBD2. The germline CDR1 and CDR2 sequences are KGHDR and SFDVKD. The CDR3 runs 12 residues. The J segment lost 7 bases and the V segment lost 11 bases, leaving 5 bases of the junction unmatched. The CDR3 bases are TGTGCCAGTAGCGGGAGTGGTAATGAGCAGTTCTTC. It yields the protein CASSGSGNEQFF.

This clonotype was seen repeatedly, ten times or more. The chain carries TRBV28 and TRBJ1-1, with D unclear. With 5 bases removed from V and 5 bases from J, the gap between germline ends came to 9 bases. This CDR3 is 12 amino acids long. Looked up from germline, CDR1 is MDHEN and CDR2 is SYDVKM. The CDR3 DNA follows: TGTGCCAGCAGTCCCCTCTCGACTGAAGCTTTCTTT. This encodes CASSPLSTEAFF. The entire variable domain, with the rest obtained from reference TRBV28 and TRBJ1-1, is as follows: DVKVTQSSRYLVKRTGEKVFLECVQDMDHENMFWYRQDPGLGLRLIYFSYDVKMKEKGDIPEGYSVSREKKERFSLILESASTNQTSMYLCASSPLSTEAFFGQGTRLTVV.

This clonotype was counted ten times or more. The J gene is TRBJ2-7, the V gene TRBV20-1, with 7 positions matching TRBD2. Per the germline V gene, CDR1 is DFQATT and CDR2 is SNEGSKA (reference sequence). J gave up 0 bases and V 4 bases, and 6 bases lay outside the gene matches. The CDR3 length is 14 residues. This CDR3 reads CSATVAGPSYEQYF. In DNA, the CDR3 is TGCAGTGCTACGGTAGCGGGCCCCTCCTACGAGCAGTACTTC.

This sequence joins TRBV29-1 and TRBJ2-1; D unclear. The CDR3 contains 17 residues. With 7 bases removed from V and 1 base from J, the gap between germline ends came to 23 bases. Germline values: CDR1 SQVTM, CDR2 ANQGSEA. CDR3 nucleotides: TGCAGCGCATCTACCGGCCGGCAGATGGTATCCTACAATGAGCAGTTCTTC. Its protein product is CSASTGRQMVSYNEQFF.

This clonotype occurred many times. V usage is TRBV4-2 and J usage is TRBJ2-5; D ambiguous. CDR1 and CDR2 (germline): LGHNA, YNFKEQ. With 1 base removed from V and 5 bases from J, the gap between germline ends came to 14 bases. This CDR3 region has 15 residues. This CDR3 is CASSQGTLQVETQYF. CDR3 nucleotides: TGTGCCAGCAGCCAAGGGACCCTCCAGGTGGAGACCCAGTACTTC.

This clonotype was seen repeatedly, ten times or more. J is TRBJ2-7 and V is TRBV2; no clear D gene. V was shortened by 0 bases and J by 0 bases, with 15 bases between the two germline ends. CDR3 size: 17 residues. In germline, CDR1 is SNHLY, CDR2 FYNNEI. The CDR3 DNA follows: TGTGCCAGCAGTGAAGCGGGTAGTCGATCTAGCTCCTACGAGCAGTACTTC. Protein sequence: CASSEAGSRSSSYEQYF.

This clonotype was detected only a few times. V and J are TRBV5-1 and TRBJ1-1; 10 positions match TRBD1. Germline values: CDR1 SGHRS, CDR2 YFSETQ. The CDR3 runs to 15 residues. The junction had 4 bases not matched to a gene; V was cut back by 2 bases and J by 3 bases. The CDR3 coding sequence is TGCGCCAGCAGCTTTGGTGGACAGGGGGACACTGAAGCTTTCTTT. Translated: CASSFGGQGDTEAFF.

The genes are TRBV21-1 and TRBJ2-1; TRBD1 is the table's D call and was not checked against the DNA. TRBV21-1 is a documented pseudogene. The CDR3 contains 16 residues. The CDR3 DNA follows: TGTGCCAGCCCCTCCCCGTCGAGACAGGGGGAAAATGAGCAGTTCTTC. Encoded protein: CASPSPSRQGENEQFF.

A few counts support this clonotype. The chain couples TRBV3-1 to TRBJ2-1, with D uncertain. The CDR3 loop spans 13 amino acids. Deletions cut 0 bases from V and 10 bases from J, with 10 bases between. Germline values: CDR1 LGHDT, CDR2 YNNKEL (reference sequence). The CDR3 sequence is CASSQERLVEQFF. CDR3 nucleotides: TGTGCCAGCAGCCAAGAAAGGTTGGTCGAGCAGTTCTTC.

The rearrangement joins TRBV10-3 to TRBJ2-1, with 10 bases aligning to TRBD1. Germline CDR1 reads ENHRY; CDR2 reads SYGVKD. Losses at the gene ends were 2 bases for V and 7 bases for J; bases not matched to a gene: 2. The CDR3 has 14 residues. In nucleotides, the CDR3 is TGTGCCATCAGTGAGAGACAGGGGGCGAATGAGCAGTTCTTC. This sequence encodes CAISERQGANEQFF.

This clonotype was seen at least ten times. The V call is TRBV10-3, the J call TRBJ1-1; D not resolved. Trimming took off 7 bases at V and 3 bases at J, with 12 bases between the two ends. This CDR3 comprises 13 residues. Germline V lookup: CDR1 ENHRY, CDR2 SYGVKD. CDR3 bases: TGTGCCATCACTCCCTCTTGGGACACTGAAGCTTTCTTT. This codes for CAITPSWDTEAFF.

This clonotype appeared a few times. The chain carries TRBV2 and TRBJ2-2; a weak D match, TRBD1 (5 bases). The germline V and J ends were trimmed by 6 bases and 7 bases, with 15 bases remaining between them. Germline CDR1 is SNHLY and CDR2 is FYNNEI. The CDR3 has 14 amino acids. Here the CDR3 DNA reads TGTGCCAGCAGACTCAGGGATAGTAACGGGGAGCTGTTTTTT. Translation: CASRLRDSNGELFF.

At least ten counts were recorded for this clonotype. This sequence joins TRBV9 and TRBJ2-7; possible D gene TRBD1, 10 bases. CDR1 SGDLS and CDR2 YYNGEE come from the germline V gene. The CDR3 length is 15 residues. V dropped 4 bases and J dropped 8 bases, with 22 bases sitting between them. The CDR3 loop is CASSPSGTGAFQQYF. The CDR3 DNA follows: TGTGCCAGCAGCCCTAGCGGGACAGGGGCCTTCCAGCAGTACTTC.

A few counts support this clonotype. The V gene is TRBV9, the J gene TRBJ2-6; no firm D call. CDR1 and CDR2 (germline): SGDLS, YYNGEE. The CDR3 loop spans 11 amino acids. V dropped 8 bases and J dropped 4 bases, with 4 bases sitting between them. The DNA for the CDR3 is TGTGCCAGTCGGGGGGCCAACGTCCTGACTTTC. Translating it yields CASRGANVLTF.

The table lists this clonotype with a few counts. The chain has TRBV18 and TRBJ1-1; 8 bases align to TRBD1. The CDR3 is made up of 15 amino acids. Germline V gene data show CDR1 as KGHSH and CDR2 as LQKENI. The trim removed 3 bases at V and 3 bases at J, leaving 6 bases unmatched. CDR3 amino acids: CASSPDRAVDTEAFF. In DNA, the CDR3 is TGTGCCAGCTCACCGGACAGGGCGGTGGACACTGAAGCTTTCTTT. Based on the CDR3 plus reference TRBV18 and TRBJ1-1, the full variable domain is NAGVMQNPRHLVRRRGQEARLRCSPMKGHSHVYWYRQLPEEGLKFMVYLQKENIIDESGMPKERFSAEFPKEGPSILRIQQVVRGDSAAYFCASSPDRAVDTEAFFGQGTRLTVV.

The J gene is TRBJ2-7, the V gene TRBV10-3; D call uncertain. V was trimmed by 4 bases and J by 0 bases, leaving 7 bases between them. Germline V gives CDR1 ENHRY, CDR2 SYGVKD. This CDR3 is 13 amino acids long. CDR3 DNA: TGTGCCATCAGTGGGTACAACTCCTACGAGCAGTACTTC. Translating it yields CAISGYNSYEQYF.

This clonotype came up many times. The CDR3 here is CASSVKGGTGELFF. The CDR3 DNA is TGTGCCAGCAGTGTTAAAGGGGGCACCGGGGAGCTGTTTTTT. This sequence joins TRBV2 and TRBJ2-2, with a tentative D call TRBD1 (6 bases). Germline CDR1 is SNHLY and CDR2 is FYNNEI. Trimming cost V 4 bases and J 4 bases, with 10 bases left between them. The CDR3 runs 14 residues.

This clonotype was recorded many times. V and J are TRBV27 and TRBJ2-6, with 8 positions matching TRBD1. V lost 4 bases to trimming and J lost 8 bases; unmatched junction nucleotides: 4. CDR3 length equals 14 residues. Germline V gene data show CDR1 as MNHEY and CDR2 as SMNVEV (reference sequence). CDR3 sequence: CASSWDRTSNVLTF. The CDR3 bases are TGTGCCAGCAGTTGGGACAGGACTTCCAACGTCCTGACTTTC.

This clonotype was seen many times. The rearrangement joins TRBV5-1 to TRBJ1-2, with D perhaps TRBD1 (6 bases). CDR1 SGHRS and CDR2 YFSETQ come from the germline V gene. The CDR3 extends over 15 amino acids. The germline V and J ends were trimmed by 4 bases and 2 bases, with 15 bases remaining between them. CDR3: CASSKGRQGNYGYTF. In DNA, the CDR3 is TGCGCCAGCAGCAAGGGACGCCAGGGGAACTATGGCTACACCTTC.

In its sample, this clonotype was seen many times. The CDR3 bases are TGCAGCGTTGTCCCCCTAACTATTGGAGACACAGATACGCAGTATTTT. Protein product: CSVVPLTIGDTDTQYF. This chain connects TRBV29-1 to TRBJ2-3; no reliable D call. Germline V CDR1 and CDR2: SQVTM, ANQGSEA. CDR3 length: 16 amino acids. With 4 bases removed from V and 2 bases from J, the gap between germline ends came to 19 bases.

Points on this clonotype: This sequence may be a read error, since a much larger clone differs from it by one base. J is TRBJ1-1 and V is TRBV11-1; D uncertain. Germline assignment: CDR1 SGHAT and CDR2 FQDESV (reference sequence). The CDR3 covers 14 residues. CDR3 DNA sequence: TGTACCAGCAGTCTTAGGACGGTCGGCACTGAAGCTTTCTTT. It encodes CTSSLRTVGTEAFF.

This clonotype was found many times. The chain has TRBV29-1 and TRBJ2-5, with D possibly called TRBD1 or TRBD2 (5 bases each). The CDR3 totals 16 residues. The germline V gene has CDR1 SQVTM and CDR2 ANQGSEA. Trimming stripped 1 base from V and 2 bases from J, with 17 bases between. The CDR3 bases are TGCAGCGTTGAAGTCGGGACCGCATCCTATCAAGAGACCCAGTACTTC. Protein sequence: CSVEVGTASYQETQYF. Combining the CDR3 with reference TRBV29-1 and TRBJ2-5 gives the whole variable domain SAVISQKPSRDICQRGTSLTIQCQVDSQVTMMFWYRQQPGQSLTLIATANQGSEATYESGFVIDKFPISRPNLTFSTLTVSNMSPEDSSIYLCSVEVGTASYQETQYFGPGTRLLVL.

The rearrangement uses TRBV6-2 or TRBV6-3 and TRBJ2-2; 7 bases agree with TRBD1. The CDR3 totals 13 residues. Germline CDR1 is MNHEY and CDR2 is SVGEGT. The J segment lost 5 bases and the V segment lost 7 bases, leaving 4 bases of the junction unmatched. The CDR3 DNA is TGTGCCAGCACTAGGACAGGAACCGGGGAGCTGTTTTTT. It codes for CASTRTGTGELFF.

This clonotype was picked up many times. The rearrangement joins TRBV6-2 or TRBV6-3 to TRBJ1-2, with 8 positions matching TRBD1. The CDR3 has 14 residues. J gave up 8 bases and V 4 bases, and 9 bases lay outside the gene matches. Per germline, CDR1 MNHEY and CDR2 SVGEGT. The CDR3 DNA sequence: TGTGCCAGCAGTTCCCGGGACAGGAGAGAGGGCTACACCTTC. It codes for CASSSRDRREGYTF.

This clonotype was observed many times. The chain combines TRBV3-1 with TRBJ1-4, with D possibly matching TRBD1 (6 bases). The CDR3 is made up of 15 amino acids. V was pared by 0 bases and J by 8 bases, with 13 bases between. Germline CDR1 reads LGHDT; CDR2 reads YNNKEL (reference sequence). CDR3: CASSQDLVRGEKLFF. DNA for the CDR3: TGTGCCAGCAGCCAAGATTTGGTCAGGGGAGAAAAACTGTTTTTT.